Sequencing of this T cell receptor beta chain was carried out in a study of CXCR3-negative and CXCR3-positive naive CD8 T cells. Study findings and constraints: For naive cells, CXCR3-negative and CXCR3-positive subsets had similar TRBV-TRBJ usage; for memory cells, usage differed. TRB CDR3s of CXCR3-positive naive cells were more hydrophobic than those of CXCR3-negative naive cells.

Of note for this clonotype: Antigen: not known.

TRB cDNA libraries were made by UMI-labeled 5' RACE. TCRdb re-called the 5' RACE reads and gives one entry per CDR3 protein, without DNA. In all, the sample yields about 130,000 distinct CDR3 sequences. With a few hundred thousand cells each, the CD8+ T cell subsets were individually sorted in triplicate. Definition of naive CD8+ T cells rested on a CD45RO-CCR7+CD27+CD95- profile. CDR3 length: 13 residues. Looked up from germline, CDR1 is DFQATT and CDR2 is SNEGSKA (reference sequence). The rearrangement links TRBV20-1 to TRBJ2-5. Sequenced: naive CXCR3- CD8+ T cells from blood. Subset in this sample: CD45RO-CCR7+CD27+CD95- naive CD8+ T cells lacking CXCR3 (TNR3-). The source of this sequence is a human donor in good health. Some clones in this sample may be carry-over from other donors' samples. The CDR3 spells CSARVRGQETQYF.